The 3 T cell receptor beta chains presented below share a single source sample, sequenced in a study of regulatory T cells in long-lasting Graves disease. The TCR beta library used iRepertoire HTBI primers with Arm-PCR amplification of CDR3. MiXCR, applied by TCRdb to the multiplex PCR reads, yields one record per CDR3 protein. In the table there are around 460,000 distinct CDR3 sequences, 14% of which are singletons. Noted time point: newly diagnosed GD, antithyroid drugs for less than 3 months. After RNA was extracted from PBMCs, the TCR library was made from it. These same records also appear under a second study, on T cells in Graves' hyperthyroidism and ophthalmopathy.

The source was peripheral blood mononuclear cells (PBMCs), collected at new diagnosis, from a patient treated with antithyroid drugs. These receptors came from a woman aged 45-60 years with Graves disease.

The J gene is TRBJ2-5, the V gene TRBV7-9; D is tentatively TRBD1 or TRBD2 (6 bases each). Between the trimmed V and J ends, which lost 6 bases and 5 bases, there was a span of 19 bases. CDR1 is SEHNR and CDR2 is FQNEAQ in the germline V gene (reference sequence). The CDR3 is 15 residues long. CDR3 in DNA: TGTGCCAGCAGTCCTCCTTGGGGGGCGCAGGAGACCCAGTACTTC. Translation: CASSPPWGAQETQYF.

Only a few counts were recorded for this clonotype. In nucleotides, the CDR3 is TGTGCCAGCACCCCCCCTTCGGGAGGGAGAGTCAGTAGCACAGATACGCAGTATTTT. Encoded protein: CASTPPSGGRVSSTDTQYF. V gene TRBV6-1 combines with J gene TRBJ2-3; TRBD2 matches 8 bases. This CDR3 contains 19 residues. Germline V CDR1 and CDR2: MNHNS, SASEGT. After removal of 7 bases from V and 0 bases from J, the junction contained 18 bases not matched to a gene.

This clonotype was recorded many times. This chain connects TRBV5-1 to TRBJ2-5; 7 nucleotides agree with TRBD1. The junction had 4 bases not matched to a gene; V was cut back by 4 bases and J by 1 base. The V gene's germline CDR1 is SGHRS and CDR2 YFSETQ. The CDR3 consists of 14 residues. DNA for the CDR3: TGCGCCAGCAGCCCCGGGGACAGCCAAGAGACCCAGTACTTC. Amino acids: CASSPGDSQETQYF.